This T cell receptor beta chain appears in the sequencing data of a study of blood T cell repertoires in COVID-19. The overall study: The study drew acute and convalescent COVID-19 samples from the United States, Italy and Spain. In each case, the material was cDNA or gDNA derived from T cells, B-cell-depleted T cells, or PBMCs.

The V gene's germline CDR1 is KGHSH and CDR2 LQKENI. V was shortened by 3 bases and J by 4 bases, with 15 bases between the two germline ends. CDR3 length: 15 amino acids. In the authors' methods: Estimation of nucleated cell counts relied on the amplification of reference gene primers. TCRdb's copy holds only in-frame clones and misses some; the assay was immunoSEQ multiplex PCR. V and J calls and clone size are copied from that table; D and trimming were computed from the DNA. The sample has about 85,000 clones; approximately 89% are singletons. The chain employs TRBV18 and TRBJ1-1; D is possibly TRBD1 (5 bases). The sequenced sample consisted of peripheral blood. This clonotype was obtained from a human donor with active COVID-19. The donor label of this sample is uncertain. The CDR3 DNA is TGTGCCAGCTCACCTAGACCCGACGGGGGCACTGAAGCTTTCTTT. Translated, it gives CASSPRPDGGTEAFF.